Each of the 9 T cell receptor beta chains below was sequenced from the same sample in a study of cytomegalovirus exposure and HLA in healthy donors. It was with 60 Vbeta and 13 Jbeta primers that the PCR ran. The table came from immunoSEQ multiplex PCR; TCRdb's copy has only in-frame clones and leaves some out. The repertoire has around 150,000 clones, around 65% of them found once; the top ten carry 2.5% to 3%. Sequenced: PBMCs. The receptors shown here come from a woman aged 40 to 55 in good health and CMV-seropositive.

This chain links TRBV5-1 with TRBJ1-6; D gene ambiguous. The CDR3 is 15 amino acids. Germline CDR1 reads SGHRS; CDR2 reads YFSETQ. V lost 2 bases and J 5 bases, leaving 11 bases between the germline ends. CDR3 coding DNA: TGCGCCAGCAGCTTAGTTGGGCCGAATAATTCACCCCTCCACTTT. Protein: CASSLVGPNNSPLHF.

Concerning this clone: At one boundary the junction diverges from the germline segment, which might be a read error. The chain carries TRBV7-7 and TRBJ2-5, with TRBD2 matching 8 bases. CDR3 length: 17 residues. CDR1 is SSHAT and CDR2 is FNYEAQ in the germline V gene (reference sequence). This CDR3 is CASSINPGLGRQETQYF. The CDR3 DNA is TGTGCTAGCAGCATCAATCCGGGACTAGGGCGTCAAGAGACCCAGTACTTC.

The V and J genes are TRBV9 and TRBJ2-7; D is perhaps TRBD1 (5 bases). The CDR3 totals 12 residues. Germline V lookup: CDR1 SGDLS, CDR2 YYNGEE. Trimming removed 2 bases at V and 3 bases at J, with 6 bases between. In DNA, the CDR3 is TGTGCCAGCAGCGTCACAGGCTACGAGCAGTACTTC. This codes for CASSVTGYEQYF. Full variable domain (remainder filled in from reference TRBV9 and TRBJ2-7): DSGVTQTPKHLITATGQRVTLRCSPRSGDLSVYWYQQSLDQGLQFLIQYYNGEERAKGNILERFSAQQFPDLHSELNLSSLELGDSALYFCASSVTGYEQYFGPGTRLTVT.

V gene TRBV5-1 combines with J gene TRBJ2-7, with TRBD1 identical over 7 bases. Germline assignment: CDR1 SGHRS and CDR2 YFSETQ. The CDR3 totals 14 residues. V lost 2 bases to trimming and J lost 6 bases; unmatched junction nucleotides: 8. CDR3 DNA sequence: TGCGCCAGCAGCTTCGGACAGGAGAATTTCGAGCAGTACTTC. Its translation is CASSFGQENFEQYF. Full variable domain (missing parts from reference TRBV5-1 and TRBJ2-7): KAGVTQTPRYLIKTRGQQVTLSCSPISGHRSVSWYQQTPGQGLQFLFEYFSETQRNKGNFPGRFSGRQFSNSRSEMNVSTLELGDSALYLCASSFGQENFEQYFGPGTRLTVT.

This sequence joins TRBV28 and TRBJ2-7; 7 bases align to TRBD2. Trimming removed 3 bases from V and 4 bases from J; junction bases left unmatched: 6. Germline V gene lookup returns CDR1 MDHEN and CDR2 SYDVKM. The CDR3 is 14 amino acids. The DNA of the CDR3 is TGTGCCAGCAGTTTCGGGGGGATACTTTACGAGCAGTACTTC. It encodes CASSFGGILYEQYF.

The gene calls are TRBV5-4 and TRBJ2-1; 9 bases align to TRBD1. CDR1 SGHNT and CDR2 YYREEE come from the germline V gene (reference sequence). V shed 1 base and J 4 bases; nucleotides not matched to a gene: 3. This CDR3 comprises 15 residues. The CDR3, as DNA: TGTGCCAGCAGCTTGTGGGACAGGGTATACAATGAGCAGTTCTTC. This gives the protein CASSLWDRVYNEQFF.

This clone appeared a few times. The chain uses TRBV18 and TRBJ2-3, with a tentative D call TRBD2 (6 bases). This CDR3 region has 16 residues. Per the germline V gene, CDR1 is KGHSH and CDR2 is LQKENI. Trimming took off 3 bases at V and 2 bases at J, with 15 bases between the two ends. The CDR3 sequence: CASSPPGLQITDTQYF. CDR3 DNA: TGTGCCAGCTCACCCCCGGGACTCCAAATCACAGATACGCAGTATTTT.

The chain is built from TRBV4-3 and TRBJ1-3, with 7 bases matching TRBD1. Germline V gene data show CDR1 as LGHNA and CDR2 as YSLEER. The trim removed 0 bases at V and 4 bases at J, leaving 9 bases unmatched. The CDR3 consists of 17 residues. CDR3 protein: CASSQDITGVSGNTIYF. CDR3 DNA sequence: TGCGCCAGCAGCCAAGATATTACAGGGGTAAGCGGAAACACCATATATTTT.

J is TRBJ2-7 and V is TRBV6-5, with TRBD1 matching 7 bases. The CDR3 spans 14 residues. Per germline, CDR1 MNHEY and CDR2 SVGAGI. V lost 9 bases and J lost 6; bases outside the gene matches: 14. The CDR3 coding sequence is TGTGCCAGTTTCGAAAACAGGGGAGTGGGCGAGCAGTACTTC. As protein: CASFENRGVGEQYF.